A single sample is the source of the 20 T cell receptor beta chains below, sequenced in a study of response to subunit inactivated influenza vaccine. TCRdb passed the RT-PCR reads through MiXCR, listing each CDR3 protein once. The sample lists about 530,000 distinct CDR3 sequences; about 11% were seen once. Sequenced here: PBMCs from blood, sampled on the day of vaccination. These receptors came from a man aged 45-65 years who received an inactivated influenza vaccine.

J is TRBJ2-1 and V is TRBV15, with D perhaps TRBD2 (6 bases). The CDR3 runs to 16 residues. Looked up from germline, CDR1 is LNHNV and CDR2 is YYDKDF (reference sequence). The germline V and J ends were trimmed by 0 bases and 5 bases, with 14 bases remaining between them. The CDR3 loop reads CATSRDLRENHNEQFF. The CDR3 region has the DNA TGTGCCACCAGCAGAGATCTTCGGGAGAACCACAATGAGCAGTTCTTC.

The chain links TRBV9 to TRBJ2-3, with D perhaps matching TRBD2 (5 bases). V was trimmed by 0 bases and J by 2 bases, leaving 13 bases between them. CDR3 size: 16 residues. Germline V CDR1 and CDR2: SGDLS, YYNGEE. In DNA, the CDR3 is TGTGCCAGCAGCGTAGGCGGAGCGGAGAACACAGATACGCAGTATTTT. Translating it yields CASSVGGAENTDTQYF.

This clonotype has only a few counts. The chain couples TRBV28 to TRBJ2-5, with D maybe TRBD1 (7 bases). CDR3 length: 12 amino acids. CDR1 and CDR2 (germline): MDHEN, SYDVKM. Trimming took off 9 bases at V and 6 bases at J, with 14 bases between the two ends. The CDR3 bases are TGTGCCAGTCAGGGGGGCCGCAAGACCCAGTACTTC. The encoded protein is CASQGGRKTQYF.

This clonotype was counted between two and nine times. The rearrangement uses TRBV11-2 and TRBJ2-1; D is uncertain. The CDR3 runs to 12 residues. In germline, CDR1 is SGHAT, CDR2 FQNNGV. V was cut by 8 bases and J by 2 bases, with 7 bases left in between. CDR3 loop: CASGLAYNEQFF. CDR3 bases: TGTGCCAGCGGTCTGGCCTACAATGAGCAGTTCTTC.

A few counts support this clonotype. The chain uses TRBV3-1 and TRBJ2-1; 7 positions match TRBD1. Germline trimming cut 4 bases from V and 9 bases from J; bases unmatched to any gene: 6. CDR3 length equals 13 residues. Germline CDR1 and CDR2: LGHDT and YNNKEL (reference sequence). The CDR3 DNA sequence: TGTGCCAGCAGCCGAGACAGGGTATCTGAGCAGTTCTTC. Residues: CASSRDRVSEQFF.

In this sample, this clonotype turned up many times. The V gene is TRBV20-1, the J gene TRBJ2-1, with 11 bases that match TRBD2. V shed 2 bases, J shed 3 bases, and the junction held 9 bases outside the gene matches. Germline V gene sequence: CDR1 DFQATT, CDR2 SNEGSKA (reference sequence). This CDR3 spans 17 amino acids. The CDR3 DNA follows: TGCAGTGCTAGATCGGGACTAGCGGAGCGGGACTACAATGAGCAGTTCTTC. Residues: CSARSGLAERDYNEQFF.

This clonotype was observed a handful of times. V gene TRBV29-1 combines with J gene TRBJ2-2, with 14 bases aligning to TRBD2. Germline trimming cut 3 bases from V and 4 bases from J; bases unmatched to any gene: 4. Germline lookup yields CDR1 SQVTM and CDR2 ANQGSEA. CDR3 size: 16 residues. The CDR3 spells CSVEWTSGGPTGELFF. In DNA form, the CDR3 reads TGCAGCGTTGAGTGGACTAGCGGGGGGCCCACCGGGGAGCTGTTTTTT.

This clonotype showed up many times. The chain joins TRBV18 to TRBJ2-2; D gene ambiguous. The V and J ends lost 1 base and 5 bases respectively, with 2 bases between them. Germline V lookup: CDR1 KGHSH, CDR2 LQKENI. The CDR3 runs to 12 residues. The CDR3 is CASSPQTGELFF. The CDR3 coding sequence is TGTGCCAGCTCACCACAAACCGGGGAGCTGTTTTTT.

The J gene is TRBJ2-1, the V gene TRBV20-1, with D unclear. V lost 0 bases and J 5 bases, leaving 11 bases between the germline ends. Germline lookup yields CDR1 DFQATT and CDR2 SNEGSKA (reference sequence). The CDR3 covers 14 residues. The CDR3 is CSARDPNRNNEQFF. The DNA for the CDR3 is TGCAGTGCTAGAGATCCCAACAGAAACAATGAGCAGTTCTTC.

This clonotype was seen more than once but under ten times. The V call is TRBV5-1, the J call TRBJ2-5, with D perhaps matching TRBD2 (5 bases). The germline V gene encodes CDR1 SGHRS and CDR2 YFSETQ. Trimming took off 6 bases at V and 5 bases at J, with 11 bases between the two ends. The CDR3 totals 12 residues. CDR3 region: CASIGVGETQYF. CDR3 DNA sequence: TGCGCCAGCATCGGGGTAGGGGAGACCCAGTACTTC.

There are a few counts of this clonotype. The chain couples TRBV7-8 to TRBJ2-3; D might be TRBD2 (5 bases). V was shortened by 0 bases and J by 3 bases, with 13 bases between the two germline ends. CDR1 is SGHVS and CDR2 is FQNEAQ in the germline V gene. CDR3 size: 16 residues. The CDR3 protein is CASSLALSTTTDTQYF. As DNA, the CDR3 is TGTGCCAGCAGCTTAGCGCTTTCGACTACGACAGATACGCAGTATTTT.

This clonotype has a count of ten or more. The chain combines TRBV20-1 with TRBJ2-3; 9 bases agree with TRBD2. The CDR3 is 15 amino acids. Germline values: CDR1 DFQATT, CDR2 SNEGSKA (reference sequence). The V and J ends lost 7 bases and 2 bases, in that order; junction bases with no gene match: 10. CDR3 bases: TGCAGTGGACTATTTCTAGCGGGATACACAGATACGCAGTATTTT. It is translated as CSGLFLAGYTDTQYF.

This clonotype was observed a handful of times. The genes are TRBV12-3 or TRBV12-4 and TRBJ2-1, with 11 bases aligning to TRBD2. V shed 3 bases, J shed 6 bases, and the junction held 1 base outside the gene matches. There are 14 residues in the CDR3. This CDR3 reads CASSFGTSGNEQFF. As DNA, the CDR3 is TGTGCCAGCAGTTTTGGGACTAGCGGCAATGAGCAGTTCTTC.

The sample holds many counts of this clonotype. V and J are TRBV20-1 and TRBJ2-3; D is perhaps TRBD1 (6 bases). Germline V gene lookup returns CDR1 DFQATT and CDR2 SNEGSKA (reference sequence). The V end lost 5 bases, the J end lost 5 bases, and 11 bases lay between the germline ends. The CDR3 has 12 amino acids. The CDR3 spells CSAPPQGDTQYF. The CDR3 DNA reads as TGCAGTGCTCCCCCACAGGGAGATACGCAGTATTTT.

Only a few counts were recorded for this clonotype. The chain combines TRBV2 with TRBJ2-5, with 7 nucleotides matching TRBD1. The V and J ends lost 4 bases and 2 bases, in that order; junction bases with no gene match: 1. Germline V gene data show CDR1 as SNHLY and CDR2 as FYNNEI. This CDR3 is built from 13 residues. This CDR3 is CASSAQGQETQYF. The DNA of the CDR3 is TGTGCCAGCAGTGCACAGGGGCAAGAGACCCAGTACTTC. Full variable domain (remainder filled in from reference TRBV2 and TRBJ2-5): EPEVTQTPSHQVTQMGQEVILRCVPISNHLYFYWYRQILGQKVEFLVSFYNNEISEKSEIFDDQFSVERPDGSNFTLKIRSTKLEDSAMYFCASSAQGQETQYFGPGTRLLVL.

In this sample, this clonotype turned up many times. V gene TRBV6-2 or TRBV6-3 combines with J gene TRBJ2-1; TRBD2 aligns across 11 bases. Per the germline V gene, CDR1 is MNHEY and CDR2 is SVGEGT. This CDR3 has 17 amino acids. Trimming took 0 bases from V and 6 from J; bases not matched to a gene: 7. This chain's CDR3 is CASSYSIGLAGGNEQFF. The CDR3 nucleotides read TGTGCCAGCAGTTACTCAATAGGTCTAGCGGGAGGCAATGAGCAGTTCTTC.

This clonotype was recorded a few times. This rearrangement joins TRBV29-1 to TRBJ2-5, with D hard to call. The CDR3 has 12 amino acids. Trimming cost V 7 bases and J 4 bases, with 13 bases left between them. The germline V gene encodes CDR1 SQVTM and CDR2 ANQGSEA. CDR3 loop: CSGHFVGETQYF. Here the CDR3 DNA reads TGCAGCGGCCATTTTGTTGGAGAGACCCAGTACTTC.

This chain uses TRBV5-1 with TRBJ2-5; no clear D. The CDR3 loop spans 14 amino acids. V was pared by 0 bases and J by 5 bases, with 11 bases between. Germline V gives CDR1 SGHRS, CDR2 YFSETQ. The CDR3 DNA follows: TGCGCCAGCAGCTTGGGCGACGCGGCGGAGACCCAGTACTTC. It translates to CASSLGDAAETQYF. Together with reference TRBV5-1 and TRBJ2-5, the CDR3 gives the full variable domain: KAGVTQTPRYLIKTRGQQVTLSCSPISGHRSVSWYQQTPGQGLQFLFEYFSETQRNKGNFPGRFSGRQFSNSRSEMNVSTLELGDSALYLCASSLGDAAETQYFGPGTRLLVL.

This clonotype came up a few times. The V call is TRBV4-2, the J call TRBJ2-6; D may correspond to TRBD1 or TRBD2 (7 bases each). Germline V gene lookup returns CDR1 LGHNA and CDR2 YNFKEQ. V lost 1 base and J 0 bases, leaving 16 bases between the germline ends. This CDR3 is 19 amino acids long. The CDR3 DNA sequence: TGTGCCAGCAGCCAAGGATTCGACAGGGACTACTCTGGGGCCAACGTCCTGACTTTC. Its translation is CASSQGFDRDYSGANVLTF.

The V call is TRBV18, the J call TRBJ2-7; D is undetermined. Deletions cut 2 bases from V and 0 bases from J, with 8 bases between. CDR3 length: 14 residues. Germline CDR1 KGHSH, CDR2 LQKENI. The CDR3 region is CASSPGRNSYEQYF. The CDR3, as DNA: TGTGCCAGCTCACCAGGTCGGAACTCCTACGAGCAGTACTTC.